The 27 T cell receptor beta chains listed next were all sequenced from one sample in a study of shared clonotypes between healthy human individuals. Here immunoSEQ multiplex PCR was the method, and the copy in TCRdb shows in-frame clones only, minus some. This sample has about 2.5 million clones, with approximately 90% found just once. Sequenced material: naive CD4+ T cells from PBMCs. Stated subset: CD45RA+ positively selected. These receptors were collected from a man between 18 and 29 years old in good health. Some clones in this sample may be carry-over from other donors' samples.

The chain joins TRBV18 to TRBJ1-1; 8 positions match TRBD1. Trimming cost V 3 bases and J 5 bases; bases outside gene matches: 5. The CDR3 is made up of 14 amino acids. Germline V CDR1 and CDR2: KGHSH, LQKENI. CDR3 coding DNA: TGTGCCAGCTCACCCCTACAGGGGGAAACTGAAGCTTTCTTT. Its protein is CASSPLQGETEAFF.

The rearrangement uses TRBV28 and TRBJ2-7; D possibly corresponds to TRBD1 (5 bases). Trimming removed 6 bases from V and 4 bases from J, with 16 bases in between. Per the germline V gene, CDR1 is MDHEN and CDR2 is SYDVKM. The CDR3 runs 14 residues. In DNA, the CDR3 is TGTGCCAGCAGACCCGAACAGGCCTTTTACGAGCAGTACTTC. Amino acids: CASRPEQAFYEQYF. The full variable domain, with the rest looked up from reference TRBV28 and TRBJ2-7, is DVKVTQSSRYLVKRTGEKVFLECVQDMDHENMFWYRQDPGLGLRLIYFSYDVKMKEKGDIPEGYSVSREKKERFSLILESASTNQTSMYLCASRPEQAFYEQYFGPGTRLTVT.

V gene TRBV30 combines with J gene TRBJ1-4; weak D call: TRBD1 (5 bases). Germline CDR1 GTSNPN, CDR2 SVGIG (reference sequence). Trimming shortened V by 6 bases and J by 8 bases, and 16 bases separated the two germline ends. This CDR3 contains 13 residues. CDR3: CACSGQMGEKLFF. CDR3 nucleotide sequence: TGTGCCTGCTCTGGACAAATGGGGGAAAAACTGTTTTTT.

This chain joins TRBV7-9 and TRBJ2-6; D gene unclear. The CDR3 is 19 residues long. Trimming took off 5 bases at V and 0 bases at J, with 20 bases between the two ends. In germline, CDR1 is SEHNR, CDR2 FQNEAQ (reference sequence). Here the CDR3 reads CASSRLMDGYLSGANVLTF. DNA of the CDR3: TGTGCCAGCAGCAGGTTGATGGACGGATATCTCTCTGGGGCCAACGTCCTGACTTTC.

The gene calls are TRBV28 and TRBJ2-2; TRBD1 or TRBD2 may be the D gene (7 bases each). Trimming stripped 6 bases from V and 10 bases from J, with 21 bases between. This CDR3 contains 15 residues. Germline V gives CDR1 MDHEN, CDR2 SYDVKM. The CDR3 sequence is CASSRGGGSLAELFF. The DNA of the CDR3 is TGTGCCAGCAGCCGAGGGGGCGGGAGCTTGGCGGAGCTGTTTTTT.

This chain links TRBV11-1 with TRBJ2-1, with D unresolved. The CDR3 is 13 amino acids. The V and J ends lost 6 bases and 7 bases respectively, with 13 bases between them. Germline CDR1 and CDR2: SGHAT and FQDESV (reference sequence). CDR3 sequence (DNA): TGTGCCAGCAGACTAACATCGCTTAATGAGCAGTTCTTC. Residues: CASRLTSLNEQFF.

The chain couples TRBV4-1 to TRBJ2-5; 11 bases match TRBD1. The CDR3 consists of 18 residues. Germline V CDR1 and CDR2: MGHRA, YSYEKL. V trimming: 0 bases; J trimming: 4 bases; junction bases outside the gene matches: 10. The chain's CDR3 is CASSQDLGTGGGGETQYF. CDR3 bases: TGCGCCAGCAGCCAAGATCTAGGGACAGGGGGAGGCGGAGAGACCCAGTACTTC.

V usage is TRBV7-3 and J usage is TRBJ2-5; D perhaps matches TRBD1 (6 bases). This CDR3 region has 13 residues. Germline CDR1 SGHTA, CDR2 FQGTGA. Trimming pared 2 bases from V and 5 bases from J, leaving 9 bases between. CDR3 nucleotides: TGTGCCAGCAGCTTAGGGGGCTGGGAGACCCAGTACTTC. It is translated as CASSLGGWETQYF.

This chain links TRBV28 with TRBJ2-1, with D perhaps assigned TRBD1 or TRBD2 (8 bases each). CDR1 and CDR2 (germline): MDHEN, SYDVKM. This CDR3 comprises 14 residues. With 2 bases removed from V and 14 bases from J, the gap between germline ends came to 19 bases. In nucleotides, the CDR3 is TGTGCCAGCAGTTTAACAGGGGGAGCGGGAGTAGAGTTCTTC. Its translation: CASSLTGGAGVEFF.

The genes are TRBV29-1 and TRBJ2-3; weak D call: TRBD1 (6 bases). The germline V gene has CDR1 SQVTM and CDR2 ANQGSEA. The CDR3 contains 13 residues. The V and J ends lost 6 bases and 2 bases respectively, with 12 bases between them. The CDR3 sequence: CSVGTRTTDTQYF. The DNA for the CDR3 is TGCAGCGTCGGGACACGGACCACAGATACGCAGTATTTT.

The CDR3 sequence is CASSLMGGYGYTF. The CDR3 DNA is TGTGCCAGCAGCTTGATGGGAGGCTATGGCTACACCTTC. The genes are TRBV7-9 and TRBJ1-2; D unresolved. V shed 3 bases and J shed 4 bases, with 9 bases lying between them. The CDR3 has 13 amino acids. CDR1 and CDR2 (germline): SEHNR, FQNEAQ (reference sequence).

The table lists this clone with a count of one. V and J are TRBV7-2 and TRBJ1-1; 8 nucleotides match TRBD1. Germline values: CDR1 SGHTA, CDR2 FQGNSA. V shed 4 bases, J shed 10 bases, and the junction held 14 bases outside the gene matches. The CDR3 spans 15 residues. This CDR3 is CASSSTANRGATAFF. The CDR3 coding sequence is TGTGCCAGCAGCTCTACAGCCAACAGGGGGGCCACAGCTTTCTTT.

The V call is TRBV5-1, the J call TRBJ2-7; D tentatively reads TRBD1 or TRBD2 (5 bases each). V gave up 3 bases and J gave up 3 bases, with 13 bases separating them. The CDR3 length is 14 residues. Germline V gene lookup returns CDR1 SGHRS and CDR2 YFSETQ. This CDR3 reads CASSSRDGLYEQYF. The DNA for the CDR3 is TGCGCCAGCAGCTCCCGGGACGGGCTCTACGAGCAGTACTTC.

The chain links TRBV5-4 to TRBJ2-3; 11 bases align to TRBD1. Germline V gene sequence: CDR1 SGHNT, CDR2 YYREEE (reference sequence). The CDR3 sequence is 16 residues long. J was trimmed by 3 bases and V by 4 bases; bases with no gene match: 7. CDR3 sequence reads: CASSLGQGAITDTQYF. The CDR3, as DNA: TGTGCCAGCAGCCTCGGACAGGGGGCGATAACAGATACGCAGTATTTT.

This sequence joins TRBV7-3 and TRBJ1-1, with D possibly matching TRBD1 (5 bases). Germline CDR1 reads SGHTA; CDR2 reads FQGTGA. V gave up 4 bases and J gave up 3 bases, with 9 bases separating them. This CDR3 region has 13 residues. CDR3 sequence: CASSSGYDTEAFF. Written as DNA, the CDR3 is TGTGCCAGCAGCTCAGGGTACGACACTGAAGCTTTCTTT.

The chain combines TRBV9 with TRBJ1-2; 8 positions agree with TRBD1. V lost 4 bases, J lost 8 bases, and 7 bases stayed unmatched. CDR1 and CDR2 (germline): SGDLS, YYNGEE. This CDR3 contains 13 residues. Written as DNA, the CDR3 is TGTGCCAGCAGCATCCAGGGGGCGTCCGGCTACACCTTC. This codes for CASSIQGASGYTF.

This chain links TRBV4-3 with TRBJ2-2; the match to TRBD2 covers 14 bases. Germline CDR1 reads LGHNA; CDR2 reads YSLEER. V lost 4 bases and J lost 5; bases outside the gene matches: 9. This CDR3 spans 18 amino acids. CDR3 in DNA: TGCGCCAGCAGCCGGGGACTAGCGGGAGCGTTCAGGACCGGGGAGCTGTTTTTT. Protein sequence: CASSRGLAGAFRTGELFF.

The rearrangement joins TRBV11-2 to TRBJ2-1, with D unclear. The germline CDR1 and CDR2 sequences are SGHAT and FQNNGV. V lost 5 bases and J 6 bases, leaving 11 bases between the germline ends. CDR3 length equals 13 residues. The CDR3 region is CASSPNMGNEQFF. The CDR3 DNA is TGTGCCAGCAGCCCAAATATGGGCAATGAGCAGTTCTTC.

The V and J genes are TRBV30 and TRBJ1-1; D is unclear. The CDR3 is made up of 13 amino acids. The V and J ends lost 1 base and 1 base respectively, with 7 bases between them. Per the germline V gene, CDR1 is GTSNPN and CDR2 is SVGIG (reference sequence). Written as DNA, the CDR3 is TGTGCCTGGAGTGCCCTGGGGAACACTGAAGCTTTCTTT. It is translated as CAWSALGNTEAFF.

The chain recombines TRBV4-3 with TRBJ2-4; D is possibly TRBD2 (7 bases). This CDR3 is built from 19 residues. V dropped 1 base and J dropped 4 bases, with 23 bases sitting between them. Looked up from germline, CDR1 is LGHNA and CDR2 is YSLEER. The CDR3 loop reads CASSQVSYYEGGVKNIQYF. The CDR3 DNA is TGCGCCAGCAGCCAAGTATCCTATTATGAGGGGGGGGTGAAAAACATTCAGTACTTC.

This rearrangement joins TRBV18 to TRBJ1-4, with TRBD1 identical over 7 bases. The V gene end was trimmed by 4 bases and the J gene end by 0 bases; junction bases not matched to a gene: 5. From germline, CDR1 is KGHSH and CDR2 LQKENI. This CDR3 has 16 amino acids. CDR3: CASSLGQPATNEKLFF. CDR3 DNA sequence: TGTGCCAGCTCACTGGGACAGCCGGCAACTAATGAAAAACTGTTTTTT.

This clone appeared once. This sequence joins TRBV21-1 and TRBJ1-1; the tabulated D call, TRBD1, remains unverified against the DNA. TRBV21-1 is designated a pseudogene. The CDR3 has 18 residues. This chain's CDR3 is CASRPTARTGGKNTEAFF. CDR3 coding DNA: TGTGCCAGCAGACCCACCGCGAGGACAGGCGGGAAGAACACTGAAGCTTTCTTT.

This clone was counted a few times. This sequence joins TRBV19 and TRBJ1-5; 7 bases are shared with TRBD1. The germline CDR1 and CDR2 sequences are LNHDA and SQIVND (reference sequence). With V trimmed by 5 bases and J by 4 bases, 8 bases remained unmatched. The CDR3 contains 15 residues. This CDR3 is CASSSSGQTNQPQHF. DNA of the CDR3: TGTGCCAGTAGTTCCTCGGGACAGACTAATCAGCCCCAGCATTTT.

CDR3 region: CASSHSDVRTNEKLFF. DNA for the CDR3: TGCGCCAGCAGCCACTCCGACGTGAGAACTAATGAAAAACTGTTTTTT. The rearrangement links TRBV4-3 to TRBJ1-4; no reliable D call. The CDR3 loop spans 16 amino acids. Germline values: CDR1 LGHNA, CDR2 YSLEER. V was trimmed by 3 bases and J by 1 base, leaving 12 bases between them.

The chain recombines TRBV7-9 with TRBJ2-1, with 10 bases identical to TRBD2. The CDR3 is made up of 17 amino acids. Germline CDR1 SEHNR, CDR2 FQNEAQ (reference sequence). The V and J ends lost 6 bases and 7 bases, in that order; junction bases with no gene match: 15. The CDR3: CASSLRIAGGPWNEQFF. Here the CDR3 DNA reads TGTGCCAGCAGTCTTCGAATAGCGGGAGGCCCATGGAATGAGCAGTTCTTC.

The J gene is TRBJ2-2, the V gene TRBV6-1, with 12 bases that match TRBD2. Germline V gene data show CDR1 as MNHNS and CDR2 as SASEGT. This CDR3 has 21 amino acids. Trimming at V came to 1 base and at J to 3 bases, leaving 15 bases not matched to a gene. CDR3 nucleotide sequence: TGTGCCAGCAGTGAAGTCTTACTTCCGGGACTAGCGGGTGCGCACACCGGGGAGCTGTTTTTT. Its protein is CASSEVLLPGLAGAHTGELFF.

This clone was observed once. The V gene is TRBV7-9, the J gene TRBJ2-4; D is possibly TRBD2 (7 bases). With 4 bases removed from V and 7 bases from J, the gap between germline ends came to 26 bases. The CDR3 has 18 amino acids. Germline lookup yields CDR1 SEHNR and CDR2 FQNEAQ (reference sequence). This chain's CDR3 is CASSWIQPQRDTTNIQYF. DNA of the CDR3: TGTGCCAGCAGCTGGATCCAACCTCAGCGGGACACGACCAACATTCAGTACTTC.